This TCR beta chain was sequenced in a study of T cells in Graves' hyperthyroidism and ophthalmopathy. CDR3 size: 16 residues. Germline CDR1 and CDR2: SEHNR and FQNEAQ (reference sequence). Turning to this clonotype: Sequence at one end of the junction differs from germline and may be a read error.

Patients showing uncontrolled infection, other autoimmune disease, pregnancy or lactation were ineligible. Researchers took RNA transcripts and amplified the TCR beta CDR3 regions from them. The TCR CDR3 first-round RT-PCR relied on the HTBI primer set. TCRdb called the multiplex PCR reads again in MiXCR, with one record for every CDR3 protein. The table has about 500,000 distinct CDR3 sequences, 35% to 50% seen once; the top ten hold approximately 44%. This receptor was taken from an adult woman with Graves' disease, either hyperthyroidism or ophthalmopathy (not recorded which). Sequencing was done on a sample of peripheral blood or thyroid tissue (not recorded which). The V and J genes are TRBV7-9 and TRBJ2-5; the match to TRBD2 covers 13 bases. For the CDR3, the DNA is TGCGCCAGCAGCCCCTGGACTAGCGGGGGCGGCGAGACCCAGTACTTC. Amino acid sequence: CASSPWTSGGGETQYF.